These 31 T cell receptor beta chains were sequenced from one sample in a study of T cell clonality in common variable immunodeficiency. Some clones are missing from TCRdb's copy, which holds only in-frame ones; the method was immunoSEQ multiplex PCR. There are approximately 40,000 clones in the sample, none observed a single time. What was sequenced was peripheral blood mononuclear cells. The receptor set was obtained from a person aged 18 to 75 in good health.

This clone was counted many times. The read stops 3 residues short of the end of the CDR3; the missing end is completed from the germline J gene. The V call is TRBV2, the J call TRBJ2-1; D might be TRBD1 (6 bases). CDR3 length: 14 residues. Per germline, CDR1 SNHLY and CDR2 FYNNEI. Trimming cost V 7 bases and J 1 base, with 11 bases left between them. The covered CDR3 bases are TGTGCCAGCACCCTGACAGGATCCTACAATGAG. Its protein is CASTLTGSYNE. The full CDR3 sequence reads CASTLTGSYNEQFF.

The sample holds many counts of this clone. This CDR3 reads CSALRTGATGANVLFF. CDR3 bases read: TGCAGTGCTCTTCGGACAGGGGCCACTGGGGCCAACGTG. The chain has TRBV20-1 and TRBJ2-2; TRBD1 matches 9 bases. The CDR3 end is not reached by the read, which stops 3 residues before it; the germline J gene fills it in. Germline values: CDR1 DFQATT, CDR2 SNEGSKA (reference sequence). The CDR3 is made up of 16 amino acids.

This clone was seen repeatedly, ten times or more. Read sequence stops 3 residues before the CDR3 end, and the germline J gene provides the missing end. The J gene is TRBJ2-2, the V gene TRBV7-3, with 7 bases identical to TRBD2. The CDR3 is 17 amino acids. V was clipped by 1 base and J by 5 bases; unmatched bases: 10. CDR1 and CDR2 (germline): SGHTA, FQGTGA. The CDR3 sequence is CASSLSLGQGGTGELFF. The sequenced part of the CDR3 DNA is TGTGCCAGCAGCTTAAGCCTCGGCCAGGGAGGGACCGGGGAG.

Concerning this clone itself: The sequence runs out 3 residues before the end of the CDR3; the remainder is reconstructed from the germline J gene. The chain has TRBV5-1 and TRBJ1-1; the D gene is possibly TRBD1 (5 bases). The CDR3 is made up of 16 amino acids. The V gene lost 1 base and the J gene lost 4 bases, with 17 bases spanning the gap. Germline CDR1 reads SGHRS; CDR2 reads YFSETQ. This CDR3 reads CASSLLSPDGGTEAFF. Partial CDR3 DNA: TGCGCCAGCAGCTTGTTGTCCCCGGACGGGGGCACTGAA. Variable domain in full (rest from reference TRBV5-1 and TRBJ1-1): KAGVTQTPRYLIKTRGQQVTLSCSPISGHRSVSWYQQTPGQGLQFLFEYFSETQRNKGNFPGRFSGRQFSNSRSEMNVSTLELGDSALYLCASSLLSPDGGTEAFFGQGTRLTVV.

Regarding this clone: The DNA ends 3 residues before the CDR3 does, and the rest of the CDR3 is filled in from the germline J gene. The V gene is TRBV7-9, the J gene TRBJ1-2; no clear D gene. The CDR3 is made up of 11 amino acids. Germline values: CDR1 SEHNR, CDR2 FQNEAQ (reference sequence). Partial CDR3 DNA: TGTGCCAGCAGCTTCGCAGATACC. It specifies CASSFADT. The entire CDR3 protein is CASSFADTYTF.

This clone was picked up many times. The read ends 3 residues early relative to the CDR3; the germline J gene fills the gap. The V call is TRBV4-2, the J call TRBJ1-2; D perhaps matches TRBD1 (6 bases). V was clipped by 4 bases and J by 0 bases, with 27 bases between them. Germline V lookup: CDR1 LGHNA, CDR2 YNFKEQ. The CDR3 sequence is 20 residues long. The CDR3: CASSPNRVPNGHSANYGYTF. Partial CDR3 DNA: TGTGCCAGCAGCCCGAACAGGGTTCCTAATGGGCACTCAGCTAACTATGGC.

Many counts were recorded for this clone. The read gets to within 3 residues of the CDR3 end, and the germline J gene fills in the rest. This chain joins TRBV2 and TRBJ2-1, with TRBD2 matching over 10 bases. After removal of 8 bases from V and 3 bases from J, the junction contained 7 bases not matched to a gene. CDR1 is SNHLY and CDR2 is FYNNEI in the germline V gene. The length of the CDR3 is 15 residues. The CDR3 DNA, read in part, is TGTGCCAGCCGACGGTCTAGCGGGGGCTACAATGAG. Residues: CASRRSSGGYNE. The CDR3 in full is CASRRSSGGYNEQFF.

This clone was observed many times. The sequenced fragment ends 3 residues before the CDR3 boundary, so the rest is inferred from the germline J gene. This sequence joins TRBV2 and TRBJ2-1, with D possibly TRBD1 on 6 matching bases. Trimming stripped 9 bases from V and 6 bases from J, with 12 bases between. The germline CDR1 and CDR2 sequences are SNHLY and FYNNEI. This CDR3 has 12 amino acids. The CDR3 reads CASKGEFNEQFF. The CDR3 bases that were read are TGTGCCAGTAAGGGGGAGTTCAATGAG.

In the case of this clone: The read comes to an end 3 residues before the CDR3 does, leaving the germline J gene to fill in the end. V gene TRBV7-8 combines with J gene TRBJ2-5; TRBD2 aligns across 7 bases. V lost 8 bases and J lost 3; bases outside the gene matches: 6. CDR1 is SGHVS and CDR2 is FQNEAQ in the germline V gene. This CDR3 has 13 residues. The CDR3 is CASRGVEKETQYF. The CDR3 bases that were read are TGTGCCAGCCGGGGGGTGGAAAAAGAGACC.

This clone was observed many times. A much larger clone is a single base away; this may be a read error. This CDR3 reads CAWSRGQGAVNGNQPQYF. Incomplete CDR3 DNA: TGTGCCTGGAGCAGAGGACAGGGGGCAGTCAATGGCAATCAGCCG. The J gene is TRBJ2-3, the V gene TRBV30, with 11 nucleotides matching TRBD1. The read ends 3 residues early relative to the CDR3; the germline J gene fills the gap. Germline-derived CDR1 and CDR2 are GTSNPN and SVGIG (reference sequence). The CDR3 totals 18 residues.

This clone came up many times. From the germline J gene comes the end of the CDR3, since the read stops 3 residues before it. The chain combines TRBV19 with TRBJ2-5; tentative D call: TRBD1 (6 bases). Germline assignment: CDR1 LNHDA and CDR2 SQIVND (reference sequence). The germline V and J ends were trimmed by 2 bases and 5 bases, with 6 bases remaining between them. The CDR3 totals 12 residues. The covered CDR3 bases are TGTGCCAGTAGTATACAGGGGGAGACC. Protein: CASSIQGET. The CDR3 as a whole reads CASSIQGETQYF.

This clone was recorded at least ten times. The CDR3 goes on 3 residues after the read ends, and that part is filled in from the germline J gene. V gene TRBV19 combines with J gene TRBJ2-1, with D uncertain. V was cut by 10 bases and J by 7 bases, with 8 bases left in between. The CDR3 length is 10 residues. CDR1 is LNHDA, CDR2 SQIVND, per germline (reference sequence). CDR3 protein: CATGYNEQFF. CDR3 DNA, as far as it was read: TGTGCCACCGGGTATAATGAG. The full variable domain, completed using reference TRBV19 and TRBJ2-1, is DGGITQSPKYLFRKEGQNVTLSCEQNLNHDAMYWYRQDPGQGLRLIYYSQIVNDFQKGDIAEGYSVSREKKESFPLTVTSAQKNPTAFYLCATGYNEQFFGPGTRLTVL.

This clone was seen ten or more times. The sequence runs out 3 residues before the end of the CDR3; the remainder is reconstructed from the germline J gene. The chain uses TRBV5-1 and TRBJ2-7; 8 bases agree with TRBD1. This CDR3 contains 17 residues. In germline, CDR1 is SGHRS, CDR2 YFSETQ. After removal of 4 bases from V and 3 bases from J, the junction contained 15 bases not matched to a gene. CDR3 in amino acids: CASSQPGQGAYHYEQYF. The sequenced part of the CDR3 DNA is TGCGCCAGCAGCCAACCCGGACAGGGCGCTTATCACTACGAG.

This clone was seen many times. The read falls 3 residues short of the CDR3 end, and the missing part is taken from the germline J gene. V usage is TRBV6-2 or TRBV6-3 and J usage is TRBJ2-3; no clear D. The CDR3 is 13 amino acids. Germline V gene sequence: CDR1 MNHEY, CDR2 SVGEGT. The V gene lost 5 bases and the J gene lost 2 bases, with 8 bases spanning the gap. The sequenced CDR3 bases are TGTGCCAGCAGTGACACCCACACAGATACG. Its protein product is CASSDTHTDT. The full CDR3 protein reads CASSDTHTDTQYF.

A note on this clone: The read halts 3 residues ahead of the CDR3 end, with the missing end drawn from the germline J gene. V and J are TRBV11-1 and TRBJ2-3; D unresolved. The germline gives CDR1 SGHAT, CDR2 FQDESV (reference sequence). V lost 6 bases and J lost 2, with 9 bases in between. CDR3 length: 13 residues. The part of the CDR3 DNA that was read is TGTGCCAGCAGGCCAGACTCCACAGATACG. This codes for CASRPDSTDT. The entire CDR3 sequence reads CASRPDSTDTQYF.

In its sample, this clone was seen many times. Read data end 3 residues before the CDR3 end; the end is taken from the germline J gene. The V and J genes are TRBV18 and TRBJ1-2; D not certain. This CDR3 has 13 residues. From germline, CDR1 is KGHSH and CDR2 LQKENI. V was cut by 5 bases and J by 6 bases, with 13 bases left in between. This chain's CDR3 is CASSLGSADGYTF. Incomplete CDR3 DNA: TGTGCCAGCTCATTGGGTTCGGCGGATGGC.

This clone was recorded at least ten times. Read sequence stops 3 residues before the CDR3 end, and the germline J gene provides the missing end. The V gene is TRBV2, the J gene TRBJ2-3; tentatively, D is TRBD2 (5 bases). The V end was cut by 7 bases, the J end by 0 bases, with 26 bases between. The CDR3 length is 19 residues. Germline loops: CDR1 SNHLY, CDR2 FYNNEI. The CDR3 bases that were read are TGTGCCAGCAAGTCGGGAATTAGGACTGAACGAAGAAGCACAGATACG. Residues: CASKSGIRTERRSTDT. The CDR3 as a whole reads CASKSGIRTERRSTDTQYF.

Turning to this clone: The missing CDR3 end, 3 residues past where the read stops, is filled in from the germline J gene. Additional DNA sequences in this sample encode the identical CDR3. The genes are TRBV7-9 and TRBJ1-1, with TRBD1 matching over 7 bases. The germline gives CDR1 SEHNR, CDR2 FQNEAQ (reference sequence). The length of the CDR3 is 14 residues. The sequenced CDR3 bases are TGTGCCAGCAGCTTACCCGGGGACAGAGTAAAA. Translating it yields CASSLPGDRVK. The whole CDR3 protein is CASSLPGDRVKAFF.

In this sample, this clone turned up a few times. The read falls 3 residues short of the CDR3 end, and the missing part is taken from the germline J gene. This chain uses TRBV7-2 with TRBJ2-4; maybe TRBD2 (6 bases). Germline CDR1 SGHTA, CDR2 FQGNSA. CDR3 length equals 13 residues. The DNA read from the CDR3 is TGTGCCAGCAGCGCGGCTCTGGGGGGTGGT. This codes for CASSAALGGG. The CDR3 as a whole reads CASSAALGGGQYF.

As regards this clone: The CDR3 end falls 3 residues outside the read, so it is completed with the germline J gene. This rearrangement joins TRBV11-2 to TRBJ2-2; D possibly corresponds to TRBD2 (5 bases). The CDR3 is 15 residues long. Germline CDR1 SGHAT, CDR2 FQNNGV. The sequenced part of the CDR3 DNA is TGTGCCAGCAGCTTACCCCCTGTGACTAATGAAAAG. Protein product: CASSLPPVTNEK. The entire CDR3 protein reads CASSLPPVTNEKLFF.

This clone was seen repeatedly, ten times or more. The CDR3 goes on 3 residues after the read ends, and that part is filled in from the germline J gene. This sequence joins TRBV5-1 and TRBJ1-2; D gene unclear. This CDR3 spans 16 amino acids. V gave up 3 bases and J gave up 6 bases, with 21 bases separating them. Germline V gene data show CDR1 as SGHRS and CDR2 as YFSETQ. This chain's CDR3 is CASSWTGPNPQDGYTF. CDR3 DNA (partial): TGCGCCAGCAGCTGGACTGGACCTAACCCCCAGGATGGC.

At least ten counts were recorded for this clone. The read stops 3 residues short of the end of the CDR3; the missing end is completed from the germline J gene. The V call is TRBV29-1, the J call TRBJ1-3, with D possibly being TRBD1 (5 bases). The CDR3 spans 16 residues. Germline assignment: CDR1 SQVTM and CDR2 ANQGSEA. Deletions cut 4 bases from V and 7 bases from J, with 23 bases between. The sequenced CDR3 bases are TGCAGCGTTGTCGGCCCTATGATAGGGGTAGGGAACACC. Its translation: CSVVGPMIGVGNT. The whole CDR3 region reads CSVVGPMIGVGNTIYF.

This clone appeared many times. The read ends 3 residues early relative to the CDR3; the germline J gene fills the gap. J is TRBJ2-1 and V is TRBV4-2; 12 bases agree with TRBD2. V dropped 4 bases and J dropped 7; count of bases not matched to a gene: 14. The CDR3 is made up of 18 amino acids. Germline V gene lookup returns CDR1 LGHNA and CDR2 YNFKEQ. The part of the CDR3 DNA that was read is TGTGCCAGCAGCCCTAGCGGGAGGGCCTTTGGTAATGGGAATGAG. Its translation is CASSPSGRAFGNGNE. The complete CDR3 sequence is CASSPSGRAFGNGNEQFF.

Many counts were recorded for this clone. The read ends 3 residues shy of where the CDR3 ends; the end is completed using the germline J gene. V usage is TRBV5-1 and J usage is TRBJ2-5; a possible D gene is TRBD1 (6 bases). The length of the CDR3 is 13 residues. V gave up 0 bases and J gave up 5 bases, with 8 bases separating them. CDR1 is SGHRS and CDR2 is YFSETQ in the germline V gene. This CDR3 is CASSLGQGETQYF. The sequenced part of the CDR3 DNA is TGCGCCAGCAGCTTGGGGCAGGGGGAGACC.

In this sample, this clone turned up many times. The sequenced fragment ends 3 residues before the CDR3 boundary, so the rest is inferred from the germline J gene. The J gene is TRBJ1-2, the V gene TRBV7-6; D remains ambiguous. This CDR3 is built from 16 residues. The germline V gene has CDR1 SGHVS and CDR2 FNYEAQ. Partial CDR3 DNA: TGTGCCAGCAGCTTAGGCGGACTAGCGCCCGGGAATGAC. Protein sequence: CASSLGGLAPGND. From start to end, the CDR3 is CASSLGGLAPGNDYTF.

This clone has a count of ten or more. An end of the junction does not agree with germline; a read error may underlie this. The DNA ends 3 residues before the CDR3 does, and the rest of the CDR3 is filled in from the germline J gene. This rearrangement joins TRBV29-1 to TRBJ2-7, with TRBD1 matching over 9 bases. The CDR3 is 14 residues long. The germline V gene encodes CDR1 SQVTM and CDR2 ANQGSEA. Here the CDR3 reads CSVEAGTGSYEQYF. Partial CDR3 DNA: TGCAGCGTCGAAGCCGGGACAGGGTCCTACGAG.

With respect to this clone: Read sequence stops 3 residues before the CDR3 end, and the germline J gene provides the missing end. The chain recombines TRBV7-9 with TRBJ1-1; TRBD1 might be the D (5 bases). This CDR3 contains 14 residues. Germline CDR1 is SEHNR and CDR2 is FQNEAQ (reference sequence). The sequenced CDR3 bases are TGTGCCAGCAGCTCTACTTGGACAATTGGTGCG. Translated, it gives CASSSTWTIGA. The complete CDR3 protein is CASSSTWTIGAAFF.

This clone was recorded at least ten times. Read data end 3 residues before the CDR3 end; the end is taken from the germline J gene. The chain combines TRBV15 with TRBJ2-1; TRBD1 matches 8 bases. V dropped 7 bases and J dropped 5; count of bases not matched to a gene: 7. The V gene's germline CDR1 is LNHNV and CDR2 YYDKDF (reference sequence). This CDR3 is 14 amino acids long. The sequenced CDR3 bases are TGTGCCACCAAGAGACAGGGGATCCACAATGAG. This encodes CATKRQGIHNE. The full CDR3 is CATKRQGIHNEQFF.

Many counts were recorded for this clone. The sequenced fragment ends 3 residues before the CDR3 boundary, so the rest is inferred from the germline J gene. J is TRBJ2-7 and V is TRBV2; unclear D gene. The CDR3 contains 12 residues. The germline V and J ends were trimmed by 5 bases and 2 bases, with 7 bases remaining between them. Germline lookup yields CDR1 SNHLY and CDR2 FYNNEI. The CDR3 bases that were read are TGTGCCAGCAGTTCCTGGCCCTACGAG. Residues: CASSSWPYE. The complete CDR3 sequence is CASSSWPYEQYF.

This clone was seen many times. The CDR3 is cut off 3 residues early in the read; its end comes from the germline J gene. This chain joins TRBV19 and TRBJ1-4, with D possibly TRBD1 on 6 matching bases. V dropped 7 bases and J dropped 1 base, with 7 bases sitting between them. The CDR3 contains 13 residues. Germline lookup yields CDR1 LNHDA and CDR2 SQIVND (reference sequence). CDR3 sequence: CASTDRTNEKLFF. The part of the CDR3 DNA that was read is TGTGCCAGTACGGACAGAACTAATGAAAAA.

This clone has a count of ten or more. With the read ending 3 residues before the CDR3 end, the germline J gene is used to fill in that end. V usage is TRBV7-6 and J usage is TRBJ1-1; possible D gene TRBD1, 6 bases. The CDR3 covers 15 residues. Germline V CDR1 and CDR2: SGHVS, FNYEAQ. V dropped 5 bases and J dropped 3 bases, with 16 bases sitting between them. CDR3 loop: CASSPWGGLDTEAFF. The part of the CDR3 DNA that was read is TGTGCCAGCAGCCCCTGGGGGGGGCTCGACACTGAA.